This entry lists 9 T cell receptor beta chains sequenced from one sample in a study of naive and memory T cell subsets. Two oligonucleotides, mixed equimolar, formed the beta constant-region primer covering TRBC1 and TRBC2. The ligated cDNA underwent four PCR rounds using SP2 and nested alpha and beta constant-region primers. TCRdb used MiXCR to reprocess the UMI-ligation and nested PCR reads, holding one entry per CDR3 protein. The sample records 3,500 to 5,500 distinct CDR3 sequences, around 5.2% being singletons. Source material: effector memory CD8+ T cells from blood. As to subset: effector memory, CD45RA- CD27-. These receptors were taken from a human donor in good health.

This clonotype came up many times. The gene calls are TRBV6-2 or TRBV6-3 and TRBJ2-1; weak D call: TRBD1 (6 bases). The CDR3 extends over 16 amino acids. Germline CDR1 is MNHEY and CDR2 is SVGEGT. Trimming took off 4 bases at V and 0 bases at J, with 13 bases between the two ends. The CDR3 sequence is CASSLSGVLSYNEQFF. The CDR3 DNA is TGTGCCAGCAGTTTATCAGGGGTTCTCTCCTACAATGAGCAGTTCTTC.

This clonotype was picked up many times. The V call is TRBV20-1, the J call TRBJ2-7; no definite D call. Trimming cost V 4 bases and J 0 bases, with 10 bases left between them. Germline assignment: CDR1 DFQATT and CDR2 SNEGSKA (reference sequence). This CDR3 comprises 13 residues. The CDR3 region is CSAIRIHSYEQYF. CDR3 nucleotide sequence: TGCAGTGCTATCCGGATCCACTCCTACGAGCAGTACTTC.

This chain connects TRBV10-3 to TRBJ1-1; no clear D. The germline V and J ends were trimmed by 5 bases and 3 bases, with 16 bases remaining between them. The germline gives CDR1 ENHRY, CDR2 SYGVKD. CDR3 length equals 15 residues. CDR3 sequence reads: CAISQAENGDTEAFF. CDR3 nucleotides: TGTGCCATCAGTCAGGCCGAAAACGGGGACACTGAAGCTTTCTTT.

This clonotype has ten or more counts. This sequence joins TRBV28 and TRBJ2-6; D perhaps matches TRBD1 (5 bases). The CDR3 covers 20 residues. Germline CDR1 and CDR2: MDHEN and SYDVKM. V lost 2 bases and J lost 0, with 20 bases in between. The chain's CDR3 is CASSLATSRVYHSGANVLTF. CDR3 DNA sequence: TGTGCCAGCAGTTTAGCGACCTCCAGGGTATACCACTCTGGGGCCAACGTCCTGACTTTC.

This clonotype was seen ten or more times. The chain employs TRBV2 and TRBJ2-2; D tentatively reads TRBD1 or TRBD2 (5 bases each). Germline V CDR1 and CDR2: SNHLY, FYNNEI. CDR3 length: 15 residues. The ends were cut back, 7 bases at V and 1 base at J, with 13 bases in the middle. The CDR3 is CASTFGTLNTGELFF. The CDR3, as DNA: TGTGCCAGCACTTTCGGGACCCTGAACACCGGGGAGCTGTTTTTT.

V is TRBV27 and J is TRBJ2-7, with 7 bases matching TRBD2. Germline V lookup: CDR1 MNHEY, CDR2 SMNVEV (reference sequence). Trimming cost V 5 bases and J 2 bases; bases outside gene matches: 12. The CDR3 sequence is 16 residues long. The CDR3 here is CASSPPRLAFAYEQYF. The CDR3 region has the DNA TGTGCCAGCAGTCCACCTCGACTAGCTTTTGCCTACGAGCAGTACTTC.

The rearrangement uses TRBV15 and TRBJ2-7, with D hard to call. Looked up from germline, CDR1 is LNHNV and CDR2 is YYDKDF (reference sequence). With 8 bases removed from V and 0 bases from J, the gap between germline ends came to 11 bases. CDR3 length: 13 amino acids. CDR3 in amino acids: CATSDGDSYEQYF. CDR3 coding DNA: TGTGCCACCTCGGACGGAGACTCCTACGAGCAGTACTTC.

This clonotype ranks as medium-sized. This chain connects TRBV6-2 or TRBV6-3 to TRBJ1-5; D is possibly TRBD1 (5 bases). The germline V and J ends were trimmed by 6 bases and 9 bases, with 21 bases remaining between them. Germline CDR1 and CDR2: MNHEY and SVGEGT. The CDR3 contains 15 residues. CDR3 in amino acids: CASRKVARADSPQHF. CDR3 bases: TGTGCCAGCAGGAAAGTTGCCAGGGCGGATTCGCCCCAGCATTTT.

This sequence joins TRBV11-2 and TRBJ1-1; TRBD1 matches at 8 bases. The J segment lost 3 bases and the V segment lost 6 bases, leaving 12 bases of the junction unmatched. CDR3 size: 16 residues. Germline values: CDR1 SGHAT, CDR2 FQNNGV. The CDR3 loop reads CASSHRLRGLDTEAFF. CDR3 bases: TGTGCCAGCAGTCATCGCCTCAGGGGGCTGGACACTGAAGCTTTCTTT.